This record covers a single T cell receptor beta chain. Antigen: not known. This sample was taken from a study of T cell responses to AZD1222 COVID-19 vaccine. In the study overall: Second doses that came at about 4 or about 12 weeks were put together.

Here immunoSEQ multiplex PCR was the method, and the copy in TCRdb shows in-frame clones only, minus some. The sample shows some 130,000 clones, roughly 84% of them seen only once. Germline V gene lookup returns CDR1 MNHEY and CDR2 SVGEGT. The J segment lost 1 base and the V segment lost 2 bases, leaving 8 bases of the junction unmatched. The CDR3 runs to 18 residues. Regarding the study as a whole: The donor group comprised mostly white British people and more females; the analysis possibly underestimated clonal diversity. After the peak T cell response, and only then, were repertoires sampled. Spike was spanned by vaccine-associated CD4 TCRs, with dominance at 160-218 and 743-854.

V and J are TRBV6-2 or TRBV6-3 and TRBJ1-1; 12 bases agree with TRBD1. This clonotype was obtained from an adult in good health. The material sequenced was peripheral blood, taken on day 0 of AZD1222 vaccination. The CDR3 coding sequence is TGTGCCAGCAGTTACGAGAAGGGGACAGGGGGCGCGAACACTGAAGCTTTCTTT. Encoded protein: CASSYEKGTGGANTEAFF.